This TCR beta chain was identified in a study of shared clonotypes between healthy human individuals. In the study overall: Contributing individuals were two females and a few males aged 18 to 49. Researchers assigned three CD4 naive, three CD4 memory, two CD8 naive and one CD8 memory plate to each donor.

Using immunoSEQ multiplex PCR, the repertoire was profiled, and TCRdb retains in-frame clones only, with some absent. The table has 950,000 to 1,300,000 clones, approximately 72% seen once. The V and J ends lost 4 bases and 4 bases respectively, with 16 bases between them. The CDR3 has 15 residues. Germline V CDR1 and CDR2: MNHNS, SASEGT. Nashville, Tennessee was home to all donors, who were Caucasian adults. The sample taken for sequencing was memory CD4+ T cells sorted from blood. Documented subset: CD45RA-negative fraction. The chain employs TRBV6-1 and TRBJ1-2; maybe TRBD1 (5 bases). The sequence was obtained from a man between 18 and 29 years old in good health. The CDR3 nucleotides read TGTGCCAGCAGTGCGGGGCAGGACGGGGTCTATGGCTACACCTTC. Its protein is CASSAGQDGVYGYTF.